Listed below are T cell receptor beta chains from one sample, sequenced in a study of beta chain features in type 1 diabetes. The method was immunoSEQ multiplex PCR; TCRdb's version includes in-frame clones alone and lacks a portion of them. The top ten hold less than 0.06% of the sample, which has 430,000 or so clones, about an eighth seen once. The sample consisted of naive CD4+ T cells from blood. The source is a woman in her late teens or twenties in good health. CDR3s include the opening cysteine and the closing phenylalanine or tryptophan. A D gene is named only where the DNA matches it firmly. Clone size is shown for a subset of rows, as once, few, many or a class of expanded clone.

>TRBV4-1|TRBJ1-1|NA|NA
CASSHQVRVNTEAFF
TGCGCCAGCAGCCATCAGGTACGGGTGAACACTGAAGCTTTCTTT
>TRBV7-2|TRBJ2-7|NA|few
CASSLLGQGVEQYF
TGTGCCAGCAGCTTATTGGGCCAGGGCGTCGAGCAGTACTTC
>TRBV11-2|TRBJ2-1|NA|few
CASSNRLGGEQFF
TGTGCCAGCAGCAACAGACTAGGAGGTGAGCAGTTCTTC
>TRBV18|TRBJ2-7|TRBD1|few
CASSPVWTGGLSEQYF
TGTGCCAGCTCACCAGTTTGGACAGGGGGCTTGTCCGAGCAGTACTTC
>TRBV27|TRBJ2-5|NA|NA
CASSSTQETQYF
TGTGCCAGCAGTTCGACACAAGAGACCCAGTACTTC
>TRBV7-9|TRBJ1-2|NA|few
CASSLASYGYTF
TGTGCCAGCAGCTTAGCCTCTTATGGCTACACCTTC
>TRBV4-3|TRBJ2-1|TRBD2|NA
CASSQDRFLASGSNEQFF
TGCGCCAGCAGCCAAGACAGATTTCTAGCTAGCGGGAGCAATGAGCAGTTCTTC
>TRBV4-1|TRBJ2-1|NA|few
CASSQDLTDSGYNEQFF
TGCGCCAGCAGCCAAGATCTCACGGATTCAGGGTACAATGAGCAGTTCTTC
>TRBV2|TRBJ2-3|NA|NA
CASVAGWADTQYF
TGTGCCAGCGTGGCAGGGTGGGCAGATACGCAGTATTTT
>TRBV9|TRBJ2-3|TRBD2|NA
CASSQRGDTDTQYF
TGTGCCAGCAGCCAGCGGGGGGACACAGATACGCAGTATTTT
>TRBV2|TRBJ1-1|NA|few
CASSVRGHTEAFF
TGTGCCAGCAGTGTAAGAGGTCACACTGAAGCTTTCTTT
>TRBV5-1|TRBJ1-1|NA|NA
CASSLIVNTEAFF
TGCGCCAGCAGCTTGATTGTTAACACTGAAGCTTTCTTT
>TRBV7-2|TRBJ1-2|NA|few
CASSLEANYGYTF
TGTGCCAGCAGCTTAGAGGCTAACTATGGCTACACCTTC
>TRBV9|TRBJ1-2|TRBD1|NA
CASSVAPADRGYYGYTF
TGTGCCAGCAGCGTAGCGCCCGCGGACAGGGGATACTATGGCTACACCTTC
>TRBV11-2|TRBJ1-1|NA|few
CASSSQTGTNTEAFF
TGTGCCAGCAGCTCACAAACTGGTACGAACACTGAAGCTTTCTTT
>TRBV7-2|TRBJ1-1|NA|NA
CASSNGYVLNTEAFF
TGTGCCAGCAGCAATGGGTACGTTTTGAACACTGAAGCTTTCTTT
>TRBV27|TRBJ1-2|TRBD1|NA
CASSETRDRRYGYTF
TGTGCCAGCAGTGAGACCAGGGACAGACGCTATGGCTACACCTTC
>TRBV5-1|TRBJ1-5|TRBD1|NA
CASSPTGDDNQPQHF
TGCGCCAGCAGCCCAACAGGGGATGACAATCAGCCCCAGCATTTT
>TRBV30|TRBJ2-5|NA|NA
CAWSMPGHLKETQYF
TGTGCCTGGAGTATGCCGGGACACCTTAAAGAGACCCAGTACTTC
>TRBV4-3|TRBJ2-7|NA|NA
CASSQGGGLYEQYF
TGCGCCAGCAGCCAAGGGGGGGGCCTGTACGAGCAGTACTTC
>TRBV29-1|TRBJ1-3|NA|NA
CSVGGGRSSGNTIYF
TGCAGCGTTGGCGGAGGTAGGAGCTCTGGAAACACCATATATTTT
>TRBV5-1|TRBJ2-3|NA|few
CASSQAQGAGTDTQYF
TGCGCCAGCAGCCAGGCACAAGGGGCCGGCACAGATACGCAGTATTTT
>TRBV7-9|TRBJ1-2|NA|NA
CASSRTELYGYTF
TGTGCCAGCAGCCGGACAGAACTATATGGCTACACCTTC
>TRBV18|TRBJ1-1|TRBD1|few
CASSSGTANTEAFF
TGTGCCAGCTCGTCCGGGACAGCAAACACTGAAGCTTTCTTT
>TRBV29-1|TRBJ1-1|NA|few
CSGSTGGDTEAFF
TGCAGCGGGTCGACAGGCGGGGACACTGAAGCTTTCTTT
>TRBV30|TRBJ2-1|NA|NA
CAWEKGGKLNEQFF
TGTGCCTGGGAGAAGGGGGGGAAGCTAAATGAGCAGTTCTTC
>TRBV7-2|TRBJ2-4|NA|few
CASSQDLGNIQYF
TGCGCCAGCAGCCAAGATTTGGGGAACATTCAGTACTTC
>TRBV5-6|TRBJ1-5|NA|NA
CASSLTGSNQPQHF
TGTGCCAGCAGTTTAACAGGATCCAATCAGCCCCAGCATTTT
>TRBV6-6|TRBJ1-1|NA|few
CASSYGTEAFF
TGTGCCAGCAGTTATGGGACTGAAGCTTTCTTT
>TRBV5-1|TRBJ1-5|TRBD1|few
CASSLGTGVQPQHF
TGCGCCAGCAGCTTGGGGACAGGGGTTCAGCCCCAGCATTTT
>TRBV27|TRBJ2-7|TRBD1|few
CASSQGARGYEQYF
TGTGCCAGCAGCCAGGGGGCGCGGGGCTACGAGCAGTACTTC
>TRBV7-9|TRBJ2-5|NA|NA
CASRSSGQVETQYF
TGTGCCAGCAGATCCAGCGGGCAAGTAGAGACCCAGTACTTC
>TRBV30|TRBJ2-5|TRBD1|few
CASTSDTGQSATQYF
TGTGCCTCCACAAGCGATACGGGACAGTCAGCGACCCAGTACTTC
>TRBV7-2|TRBJ1-4|TRBD1|NA
CASSFTGGEDEKLFF
TGTGCCAGCAGCTTCACAGGGGGCGAGGATGAAAAACTGTTTTTT